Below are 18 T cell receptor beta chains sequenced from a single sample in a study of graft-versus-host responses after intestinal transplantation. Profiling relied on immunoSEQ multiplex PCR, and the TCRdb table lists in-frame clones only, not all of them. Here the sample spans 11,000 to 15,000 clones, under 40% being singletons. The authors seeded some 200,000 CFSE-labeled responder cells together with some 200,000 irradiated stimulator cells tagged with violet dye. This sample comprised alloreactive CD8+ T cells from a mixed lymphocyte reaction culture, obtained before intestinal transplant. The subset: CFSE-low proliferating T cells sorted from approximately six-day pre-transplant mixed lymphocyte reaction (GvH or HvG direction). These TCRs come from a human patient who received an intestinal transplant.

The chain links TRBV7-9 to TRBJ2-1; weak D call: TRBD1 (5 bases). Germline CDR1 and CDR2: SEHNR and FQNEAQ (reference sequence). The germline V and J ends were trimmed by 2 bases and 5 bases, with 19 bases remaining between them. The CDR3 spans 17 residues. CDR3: CASSLRAARVRDNEQFF. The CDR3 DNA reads TGTGCCAGCAGCTTAAGGGCTGCCAGGGTAAGAGACAATGAGCAGTTCTTC.

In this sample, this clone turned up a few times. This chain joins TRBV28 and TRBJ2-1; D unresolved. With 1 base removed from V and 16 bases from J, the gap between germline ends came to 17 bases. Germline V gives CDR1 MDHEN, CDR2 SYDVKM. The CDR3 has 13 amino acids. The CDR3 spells CASSLFEPNPPFF. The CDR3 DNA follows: TGTGCCAGCAGTTTATTCGAGCCGAACCCCCCCTTCTTC.

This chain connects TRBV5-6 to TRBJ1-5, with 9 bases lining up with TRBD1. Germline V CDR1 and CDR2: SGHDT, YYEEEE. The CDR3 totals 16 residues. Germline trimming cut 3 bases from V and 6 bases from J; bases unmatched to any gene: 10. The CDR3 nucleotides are TGTGCCAGCAGCTCGGGTCCGGGACAGGGCGGTCAGCCCCAGCATTTT. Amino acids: CASSSGPGQGGQPQHF. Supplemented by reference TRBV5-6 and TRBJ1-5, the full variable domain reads DAGVTQSPTHLIKTRGQQVTLRCSPKSGHDTVSWYQQALGQGPQFIFQYYEEEERQRGNFPDRFSGHQFPNYSSELNVNALLLGDSALYLCASSSGPGQGGQPQHFGDGTRLSIL.

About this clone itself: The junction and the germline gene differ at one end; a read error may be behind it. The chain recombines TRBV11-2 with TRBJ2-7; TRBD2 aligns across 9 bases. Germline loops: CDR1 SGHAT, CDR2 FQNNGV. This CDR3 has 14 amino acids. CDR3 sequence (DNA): TGTGTCAGCAGCTTCGGGGCGGGGGGGTACGAGCAGTACTTC. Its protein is CVSSFGAGGYEQYF.

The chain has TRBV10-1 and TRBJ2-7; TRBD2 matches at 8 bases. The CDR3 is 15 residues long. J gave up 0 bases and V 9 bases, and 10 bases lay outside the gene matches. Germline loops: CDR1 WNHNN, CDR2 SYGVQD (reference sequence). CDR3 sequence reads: CARRTGSGDSYEQYF. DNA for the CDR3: TGCGCCAGGAGAACAGGTAGCGGGGACTCCTACGAGCAGTACTTC.

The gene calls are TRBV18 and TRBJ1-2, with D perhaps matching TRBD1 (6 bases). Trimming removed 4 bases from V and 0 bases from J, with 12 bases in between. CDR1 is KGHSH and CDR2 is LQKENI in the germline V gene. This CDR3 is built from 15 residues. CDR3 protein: CASSRIRQANYGYTF. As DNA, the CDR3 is TGTGCCAGCTCACGGATCCGACAGGCTAACTATGGCTACACCTTC. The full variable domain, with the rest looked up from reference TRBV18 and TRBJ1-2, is NAGVMQNPRHLVRRRGQEARLRCSPMKGHSHVYWYRQLPEEGLKFMVYLQKENIIDESGMPKERFSAEFPKEGPSILRIQQVVRGDSAAYFCASSRIRQANYGYTFGSGTRLTVV.

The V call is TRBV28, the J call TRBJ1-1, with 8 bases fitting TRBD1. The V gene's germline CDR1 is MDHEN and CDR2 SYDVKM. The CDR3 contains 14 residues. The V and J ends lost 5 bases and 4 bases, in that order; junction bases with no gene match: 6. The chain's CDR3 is CASSAYQGATEAFF. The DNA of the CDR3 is TGTGCCAGCAGTGCCTACCAGGGGGCCACTGAAGCTTTCTTT.

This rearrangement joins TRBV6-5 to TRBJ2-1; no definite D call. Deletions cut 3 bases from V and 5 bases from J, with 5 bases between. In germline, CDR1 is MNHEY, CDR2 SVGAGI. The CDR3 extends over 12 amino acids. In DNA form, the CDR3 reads TGTGCCAGCAGTTATCCGGACAATGAGCAGTTCTTC. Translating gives CASSYPDNEQFF.

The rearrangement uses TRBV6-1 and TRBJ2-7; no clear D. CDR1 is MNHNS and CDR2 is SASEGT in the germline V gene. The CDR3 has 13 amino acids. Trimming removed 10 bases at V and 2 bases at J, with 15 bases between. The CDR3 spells CATSPRQPYEQYF. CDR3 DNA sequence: TGTGCCACTTCCCCCCGACAACCCTACGAGCAGTACTTC.

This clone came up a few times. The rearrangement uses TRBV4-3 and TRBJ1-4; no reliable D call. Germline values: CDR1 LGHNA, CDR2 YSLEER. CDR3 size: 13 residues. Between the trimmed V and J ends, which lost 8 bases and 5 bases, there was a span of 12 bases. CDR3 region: CASQLIGNEKLFF. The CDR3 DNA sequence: TGCGCCAGCCAGCTCATCGGGAATGAAAAACTGTTTTTT.

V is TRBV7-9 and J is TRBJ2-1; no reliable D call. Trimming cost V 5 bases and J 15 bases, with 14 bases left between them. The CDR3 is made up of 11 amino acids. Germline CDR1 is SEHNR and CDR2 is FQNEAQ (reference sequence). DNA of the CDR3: TGTGCCAGCAGCCTGGGCTCTATGGGGTTCTTC. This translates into CASSLGSMGFF.

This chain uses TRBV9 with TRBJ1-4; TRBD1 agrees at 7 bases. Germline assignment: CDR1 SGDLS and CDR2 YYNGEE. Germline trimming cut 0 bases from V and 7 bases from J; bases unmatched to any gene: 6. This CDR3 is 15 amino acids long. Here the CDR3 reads CASSVVAGGVEKLFF. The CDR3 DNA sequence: TGTGCCAGCAGCGTAGTGGCAGGGGGAGTTGAAAAACTGTTTTTT. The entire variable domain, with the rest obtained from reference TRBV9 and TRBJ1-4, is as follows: DSGVTQTPKHLITATGQRVTLRCSPRSGDLSVYWYQQSLDQGLQFLIQYYNGEERAKGNILERFSAQQFPDLHSELNLSSLELGDSALYFCASSVVAGGVEKLFFGSGTQLSVL.

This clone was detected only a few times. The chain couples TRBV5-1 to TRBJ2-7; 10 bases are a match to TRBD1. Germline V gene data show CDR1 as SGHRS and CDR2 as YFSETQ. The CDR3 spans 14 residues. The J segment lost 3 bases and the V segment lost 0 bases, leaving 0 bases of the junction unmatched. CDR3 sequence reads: CASSLGTGGYEQYF. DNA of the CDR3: TGCGCCAGCAGCTTGGGGACAGGGGGCTACGAGCAGTACTTC.

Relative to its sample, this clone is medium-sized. CDR3 nucleotides: TGTGCCAGCAGCATACCCGGGACAGGGCTCTACGAGCAGTACTTC. It is translated as CASSIPGTGLYEQYF. This rearrangement joins TRBV5-6 to TRBJ2-7; TRBD1 matches 9 bases. This CDR3 is 15 amino acids long. Germline V gene sequence: CDR1 SGHDT, CDR2 YYEEEE. V dropped 4 bases and J dropped 3; count of bases not matched to a gene: 8.

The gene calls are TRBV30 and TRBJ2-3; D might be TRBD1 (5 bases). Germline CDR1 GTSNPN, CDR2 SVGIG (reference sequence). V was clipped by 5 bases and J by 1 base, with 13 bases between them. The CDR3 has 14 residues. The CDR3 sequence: CAWEVGAGTDTQYF. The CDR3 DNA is TGTGCCTGGGAGGTTGGGGCCGGCACAGATACGCAGTATTTT.

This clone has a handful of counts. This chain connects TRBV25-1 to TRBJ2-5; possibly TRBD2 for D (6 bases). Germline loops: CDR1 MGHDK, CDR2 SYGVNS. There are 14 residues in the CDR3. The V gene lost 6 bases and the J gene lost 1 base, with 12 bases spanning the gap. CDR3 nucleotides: TGTGCCAGCAGCGGGGCGGGGATCCAAGAGACCCAGTACTTC. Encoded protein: CASSGAGIQETQYF.

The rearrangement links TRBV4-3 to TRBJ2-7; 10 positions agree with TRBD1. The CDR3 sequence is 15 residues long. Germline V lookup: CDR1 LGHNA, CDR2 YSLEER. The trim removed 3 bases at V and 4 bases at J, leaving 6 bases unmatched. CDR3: CASSQHPGQGYEQYF. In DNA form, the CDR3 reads TGCGCCAGCAGCCAGCATCCGGGACAGGGGTACGAGCAGTACTTC.

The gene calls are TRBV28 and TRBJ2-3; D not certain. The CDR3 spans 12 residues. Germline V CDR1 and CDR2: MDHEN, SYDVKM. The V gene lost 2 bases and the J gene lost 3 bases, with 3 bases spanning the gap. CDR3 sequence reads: CASSLITDTQYF. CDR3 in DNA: TGTGCCAGCAGTTTAATAACAGATACGCAGTATTTT.